The T cell receptor (beta chain) described here comes from a study of blood T cell repertoires in COVID-19. At the level of the study: There were acute and convalescent COVID-19 samples, and they came from the United States, Italy and Spain. PBMCs, B-cell-depleted T cells, or T cells were the source of the cDNA or gDNA that made up the material.

Germline CDR1 MGHRA, CDR2 YSYEKL. The CDR3 covers 18 residues. The V and J ends lost 1 base and 3 bases, in that order; junction bases with no gene match: 11. Authors' analysis steps: Reference gene primer amplification gave nucleated cell count estimates. This table comes from immunoSEQ multiplex PCR, and its TCRdb copy is limited to in-frame clones, with some not included. V and J calls and clone size are copied from that table; D and trimming were computed from the DNA. This repertoire shows under 300,000 clones, over 80% found once; its top ten account for roughly 5.5%. This clonotype was obtained from a human donor in a cohort sampled during active COVID-19. Sequenced: peripheral blood. The chain couples TRBV4-1 to TRBJ2-4; 8 bases are a match to TRBD1. CDR3 bases: TGCGCCAGCAGCCAAGGTCCTGCCAGGGGGCGCGACAAAAACATTCAGTACTTC. Encoded protein: CASSQGPARGRDKNIQYF.